A selection of T cell receptor beta chains follows, all from one sample in a study of cytomegalovirus exposure and HLA in healthy donors. Sequencing was performed with immunoSEQ multiplex PCR; in TCRdb, only in-frame clones are kept and a portion is missing. The data contain about 76,000 clones, 81% of them seen just once; the ten biggest clones take up under 2%. The source material was PBMCs. The receptors were gathered from a woman aged 25 to 39 in good health and CMV-seronegative. Each CDR3 is given with its conserved first and last residue. D genes are given only for firm matches. Some rows have no size entry. The others give once, few or many, or a class for an expanded clone.

v_gene,j_gene,d_gene,len,abundance,CDR3nt,CDR3aa
TRBV15,TRBJ2-7,.,13,.,TGTGCCACCAGCAAAGGGGGTGGGGGCGAGCAGTACTTC,CATSKGGGGEQYF
TRBV19,TRBJ2-7,TRBD1,14,.,TGTGCCAGTAGTATCTGGGGACAGCCCTACGAGCAGTACTTC,CASSIWGQPYEQYF
TRBV5-1,TRBJ2-7,TRBD1,13,.,TGCGCCAGCAGCACGGGACAGAACTACGAGCAGTACTTC,CASSTGQNYEQYF
TRBV6-5,TRBJ1-2,.,15,.,TGTGCCAGCAGTTACAAAGGGGGGGCTAACTATGGCTACACCTTC,CASSYKGGANYGYTF
TRBV11-2,TRBJ2-2,TRBD2,15,.,TGTGCCAGCAGCTATATGCGGGAGGGGACCGGGGAGCTGTTTTTT,CASSYMREGTGELFF
TRBV29-1,TRBJ2-5,.,13,.,TGCAGCGTTGAGGTACAGTATTCGGAGACCCAGTACTTC,CSVEVQYSETQYF
TRBV27,TRBJ2-7,TRBD1,13,.,TGTGCCAGCACGGACAGGCGGACCTACGAGCAGTACTTC,CASTDRRTYEQYF
TRBV2,TRBJ2-6,.,15,few,TGTGCCAGCAGTGACCAGGGTTCTGGGGCCAACGTCCTGACTTTC,CASSDQGSGANVLTF
TRBV6-4,TRBJ1-1,TRBD1,16,.,TGTGCCAGCAGTGCCTTACCGGGACAGGGTTTGACTGAAGCTTTCTTT,CASSALPGQGLTEAFF
TRBV10-2,TRBJ2-2,TRBD1,15,.,TGCGCCAGCAGTAAAGGACAGGGGGCGGCCGGGGAGCTGTTTTTT,CASSKGQGAAGELFF
TRBV15,TRBJ2-7,.,15,few,TGTGCCACCAGCAGAGACAGGGCAGGCTCCTACGAGCAGTACTTC,CATSRDRAGSYEQYF
TRBV28,TRBJ2-7,TRBD1,16,.,TGTGCCAGCAGCTTTACCAGGGACAGAGCCTCCTACGAGCAGTACTTC,CASSFTRDRASYEQYF
TRBV12-2,TRBJ1-1,.,16,few,TGTGCAAGTCGTTTAAACAGGGGGCTTTTTAACACTGAAGCTTTCTTT,CASRLNRGLFNTEAFF
TRBV6-5,TRBJ2-7,TRBD1,15,.,TGTGCCAGCAGTTCATATTCAGGGGGCTCCTACGAGCAGTACTTC,CASSSYSGGSYEQYF
TRBV5-1,TRBJ1-2,.,12,.,TGCGCCAGCAGTGATAGTGACTATGGCTACACCTTC,CASSDSDYGYTF
TRBV9,TRBJ2-5,.,17,.,TGTGCCAGCAGCGTAGGGGTGGCGGGGACAGCCCAAGAGACCCAGTACTTC,CASSVGVAGTAQETQYF
TRBV6-5,TRBJ2-7,TRBD2,13,.,TGTGCCAGCAGTTACGGGGGGGACTACGAGCAGTACTTC,CASSYGGDYEQYF
TRBV6-5,TRBJ2-7,.,13,.,TGTGCCAGCAGTTACGGCGGGGATCACGAGCAGTACTTC,CASSYGGDHEQYF